This T cell receptor (beta chain) was profiled in a study of blood T cells in healthy people across ages. This clonotype was counted only a few times. What it binds is not known. With a J-beta primer mix and a sample-barcoded 5' primer, a second PCR ran 7 to 11 cycles. TCRdb analysed the 5' RACE reads with MiXCR anew, one entry per CDR3 protein. The table lists around 800,000 distinct CDR3 sequences, approximately 55% of them singletons. General observations from the study: Donors of long life had a larger count of naive CD4+ cells and greater diversity than aged donors. Reliance upon unsorted PBMCs precluded definitive naive versus antigen-experienced comparison. Getting older went along with TCR beta diversity per million T cells dropping roughly linearly.

This sequence originates from a man at least 80 years old in good health. The sequenced material came from blood.

This CDR3 is CASSTGQGNSPLHF. The CDR3 DNA sequence: TGTGCCAGCAGTACCGGACAGGGTAATTCACCCCTCCACTTT. This rearrangement joins TRBV12-3 or TRBV12-4 to TRBJ1-6, with 8 bases that match TRBD1. Trimming took 5 bases from V and 6 from J; bases not matched to a gene: 3. The CDR3 is 14 residues long.